The rows below give T cell receptor beta chains drawn from one sample of a study of OX40 agonist ivuxolimab in advanced cancers. Here immunoSEQ multiplex PCR was the method, and the copy in TCRdb shows in-frame clones only, minus some. In the table there are approximately 76,000 clones, over 75% of which are singletons. The sequencing used CD4+ or CD8+ T cells sorted from blood, collected in a trial of the OX40 agonist ivuxolimab. Receptors originate from an adult with an advanced solid tumor such as melanoma, head and neck, liver or kidney cancer. Both conserved end residues are part of each CDR3. A D gene is named only where the DNA matches it firmly.

V: TRBV10-3; length: 16; D: TRBD2; J: TRBJ2-2; CDR3: CAITPGGTRGTGELFF
V: TRBV7-2; length: 17; D: TRBD2; J: TRBJ2-1; CDR3: CASTPGLAGGFNNEQFF
V: TRBV6-5; length: 13; D: TRBD1; J: TRBJ1-3; CDR3: CASINRGRNTIYF
V: TRBV9; length: 15; D: -; J: TRBJ1-6; CDR3: CASSVGRLSNSPLHF
V: TRBV6-5; length: 13; D: -; J: TRBJ1-1; CDR3: CASSYPFAAEAFF
V: TRBV5-1; length: 16; D: TRBD1; J: TRBJ2-2; CDR3: CASSPPGQGPTGELFF
V: TRBV30; length: 15; D: -; J: TRBJ1-4; CDR3: CAWSPWTGFNEKLFF
V: TRBV5-6; length: 15; D: -; J: TRBJ2-3; CDR3: CASSLADRDSDTQYF
V: TRBV14; length: 12; D: -; J: TRBJ2-5; CDR3: CASSQVSETQYF
V: TRBV9; length: 16; D: -; J: TRBJ2-5; CDR3: CASSTPWGGPGETQYF
V: TRBV5-6; length: 15; D: TRBD2; J: TRBJ2-3; CDR3: CASSLLAGESDTQYF
V: TRBV15; length: 15; D: TRBD1; J: TRBJ1-2; CDR3: CATSSGTAGVYGYTF
V: TRBV12-5; length: 22; D: -; J: TRBJ2-2; CDR3: CASGLVPLRLGWRIDNTGELFF
V: TRBV7-9; length: 15; D: -; J: TRBJ2-1; CDR3: CASSASGFVYNEQFF
V: TRBV9; length: 16; D: TRBD1; J: TRBJ1-2; CDR3: CASSARTGQNMGGYTF
V: TRBV9; length: 14; D: TRBD2; J: TRBJ2-5; CDR3: CASSFSGGGETQYF
V: TRBV25-1; length: 12; D: -; J: TRBJ1-2; CDR3: CASSGPNYGYTF
V: TRBV7-9; length: 14; D: -; J: TRBJ2-3; CDR3: CASSWGQRDPVQYF
V: TRBV10-3; length: 15; D: TRBD1; J: TRBJ2-3; CDR3: CAISATGQGTDTQYF
V: TRBV19; length: 16; D: TRBD1; J: TRBJ2-1; CDR3: CASSLVSGTAYNEQFF
V: TRBV6-5; length: 15; D: -; J: TRBJ1-1; CDR3: CASSTSLVGGTEAFF
V: TRBV7-2; length: 15; D: TRBD1; J: TRBJ1-2; CDR3: CASSFPDRPGGGYTF
V: TRBV30; length: 12; D: -; J: TRBJ2-1; CDR3: CAWRPSGARGFF
V: TRBV6-1; length: 15; D: -; J: TRBJ2-1; CDR3: CASRTRDSSLGEQFF
V: TRBV4-1; length: 20; D: TRBD2; J: TRBJ2-7; CDR3: CASSLRWGPTSGGVLYEQYF
V: TRBV12-5; length: 15; D: -; J: TRBJ1-4; CDR3: CASGMGTAFLEKLFF